These 23 T cell receptor beta chains were all obtained from the same sample, sequenced in a study of blood T cells in healthy people across ages. A second PCR, run for roughly 6 to 11 cycles, used a sample-barcoded 5' primer plus a J-beta primer mix. TCRdb passed the 5' RACE reads through MiXCR, listing each CDR3 protein once. The table has 1,800,000 or so distinct CDR3 sequences, approximately 40% seen once. Sequencing was carried out using blood. The receptors originated from a human donor in good health.

The chain has TRBV28 and TRBJ1-1, with 7 positions matching TRBD1. Germline V gene lookup returns CDR1 MDHEN and CDR2 SYDVKM. CDR3 size: 13 residues. Unmatched junction bases numbered 9, after V lost 7 bases and J lost 7 bases. The CDR3 DNA reads TGTGCCAGCATTAGACAGGGCCTTTATGAAGCTTTCTTT. Translating gives CASIRQGLYEAFF.

The chain uses TRBV29-1 and TRBJ1-2, with 7 bases lining up with TRBD1. With V trimmed by 7 bases and J by 2 bases, 4 bases remained unmatched. Germline CDR1 is SQVTM and CDR2 is ANQGSEA. CDR3 size: 12 residues. The CDR3 bases are TGCAGCGGCAAACAGGGGAACTATGGCTACACCTTC. Its protein is CSGKQGNYGYTF.

There are a few counts of this clonotype. The V call is TRBV7-9, the J call TRBJ1-1; the D is unclear. Trimming pared 5 bases from V and 6 bases from J, leaving 10 bases between. This CDR3 is 12 amino acids long. The germline V gene encodes CDR1 SEHNR and CDR2 FQNEAQ (reference sequence). CDR3 loop: CASSPPGSEAFF. CDR3 nucleotide sequence: TGTGCCAGCAGCCCCCCCGGGTCTGAAGCTTTCTTT.

On this clonotype itself: At one of its ends the junction is not consistent with the germline gene, which may arise from a read error. V is TRBV7-9 and J is TRBJ2-3, with TRBD2 matching 9 bases. From germline, CDR1 is SEHNR and CDR2 FQNEAQ (reference sequence). The CDR3 has 15 amino acids. CDR3 region: CASNHPSGETDTQYF. As DNA, the CDR3 is TGTGCCAGCAACCACCCTAGCGGGGAGACAGATACTCAGTATTTT.

The V gene is TRBV5-1, the J gene TRBJ2-5, with D perhaps matching TRBD2 (7 bases). Germline V lookup: CDR1 SGHRS, CDR2 YFSETQ. V was clipped by 4 bases and J by 2 bases, with 21 bases between them. The CDR3 totals 17 residues. CDR3 DNA sequence: TGCGCCAGCAGCCATAACATAGGGGGGGGGCAGCAAGAGACCCAGTACTTC. This translates into CASSHNIGGGQQETQYF. Variable domain in full (rest from reference TRBV5-1 and TRBJ2-5): KAGVTQTPRYLIKTRGQQVTLSCSPISGHRSVSWYQQTPGQGLQFLFEYFSETQRNKGNFPGRFSGRQFSNSRSEMNVSTLELGDSALYLCASSHNIGGGQQETQYFGPGTRLLVL.

A note on this clonotype: The junction shows a germline mismatch at one end, possibly a read error. The chain couples TRBV18 to TRBJ2-7; 8 bases align to TRBD2. CDR1 is KGHSH, CDR2 LQKENI, per germline. This CDR3 comprises 14 residues. CDR3 DNA: TGTGCCAGCTCACGGACCGGGGGGGACTACGGGCAGTACTTC. Encoded protein: CASSRTGGDYGQYF.

The chain uses TRBV9 and TRBJ1-5; TRBD1 matches 8 bases. Germline V gene data show CDR1 as SGDLS and CDR2 as YYNGEE. The CDR3 is made up of 15 amino acids. The trim removed 4 bases at V and 7 bases at J, leaving 10 bases unmatched. The CDR3 DNA follows: TGTGCCAGCAGCCCAGAGACAGGGGTGGGCCAGCCCCAGCATTTT. Translating gives CASSPETGVGQPQHF.

This clonotype has just a few counts. V and J are TRBV9 and TRBJ1-2, with TRBD1 matching 9 bases. The ends lost 4 bases at V and 6 bases at J; junction bases unmatched: 10. The V gene's germline CDR1 is SGDLS and CDR2 YYNGEE. This CDR3 contains 15 residues. The CDR3 DNA reads TGTGCCAGCAGCTCAACGGGCGGACAGGGGAATGGCTACACCTTC. It specifies CASSSTGGQGNGYTF.

This clonotype was counted only a few times. The V call is TRBV10-3, the J call TRBJ2-7, with D unclear. Germline V lookup: CDR1 ENHRY, CDR2 SYGVKD. The V gene lost 2 bases and the J gene lost 3 bases, with 20 bases spanning the gap. The CDR3 covers 17 residues. CDR3 in amino acids: CAISEPRLETNGYEQYF. Written as DNA, the CDR3 is TGTGCCATCAGTGAGCCCCGACTGGAAACCAACGGCTACGAGCAGTACTTC.

This clonotype was seen at least ten times. The chain joins TRBV20-1 to TRBJ2-5, with unresolved D. The CDR3 contains 11 residues. With 2 bases removed from V and 8 bases from J, the gap between germline ends came to 9 bases. Germline V gene lookup returns CDR1 DFQATT and CDR2 SNEGSKA (reference sequence). In DNA form, the CDR3 reads TGCAGTGCTAGACCTGGGGAAACCCAGTACTTC. Its translation: CSARPGETQYF.

The V gene is TRBV6-2 or TRBV6-3, the J gene TRBJ2-5; 8 nucleotides align to TRBD1. V shed 2 bases and J 4 bases; nucleotides not matched to a gene: 12. The CDR3 covers 17 residues. Germline V gene lookup returns CDR1 MNHEY and CDR2 SVGEGT. The CDR3 loop reads CASSYAQPDRAGETQYF. In DNA form, the CDR3 reads TGTGCCAGCAGTTACGCCCAACCGGACAGGGCCGGAGAGACCCAGTACTTC.

This clonotype has just a few counts. The DNA of the CDR3 is TGTGCCAGCAGGAAACAGGGGCCAGGGGAGACCCAGTACTTC. This translates into CASRKQGPGETQYF. The chain links TRBV12-3 or TRBV12-4 to TRBJ2-5, with 7 positions matching TRBD1. V trimming: 6 bases; J trimming: 5 bases; junction bases outside the gene matches: 9. The CDR3 length is 14 residues.

This sequence joins TRBV20-1 and TRBJ2-5, with D perhaps matching TRBD2 (7 bases). Germline CDR1 reads DFQATT; CDR2 reads SNEGSKA (reference sequence). Deletions cut 2 bases from V and 4 bases from J, with 14 bases between. This CDR3 spans 14 amino acids. The CDR3 DNA sequence: TGCAGTGCTAGATCCTCCGGGGGGCGAGAGACCCAGTACTTC. It encodes CSARSSGGRETQYF.

The rearrangement uses TRBV7-2 and TRBJ1-4, with D hard to call. The CDR3 extends over 14 amino acids. V lost 5 bases to trimming and J lost 0 bases, with 7 bases between them. The V gene's germline CDR1 is SGHTA and CDR2 FQGNSA. The CDR3 DNA follows: TGTGCCAGCAGCACAGACGCAACTAATGAAAAACTGTTTTTT. It translates to CASSTDATNEKLFF.

In its sample, this clonotype was seen a few times. This rearrangement joins TRBV7-8 to TRBJ2-7, with 7 nucleotides matching TRBD1. Trimming at V came to 5 bases and at J to 3 bases, leaving 10 bases not matched to a gene. The germline V gene has CDR1 SGHVS and CDR2 FQNEAQ. This CDR3 contains 15 residues. As DNA, the CDR3 is TGTGCCAGCAGCCTTAGACAGGGTTTCGTCTACGAGCAGTACTTC. Its protein product is CASSLRQGFVYEQYF.

This clonotype showed up just a few times. The chain joins TRBV20-1 to TRBJ2-3; D gene uncertain. Germline-derived CDR1 and CDR2 are DFQATT and SNEGSKA (reference sequence). Between the trimmed V and J ends, which lost 5 bases and 0 bases, there was a span of 6 bases. The CDR3 is 12 amino acids. The CDR3 nucleotides read TGCAGTGCTCTGACTAGCACAGATACGCAGTATTTT. It encodes CSALTSTDTQYF.

A single count supports this clonotype. The rearrangement joins TRBV7-9 to TRBJ2-2; 9 positions match TRBD1. The germline V gene has CDR1 SEHNR and CDR2 FQNEAQ (reference sequence). Germline trimming cut 4 bases from V and 3 bases from J; bases unmatched to any gene: 3. This CDR3 has 15 residues. CDR3 nucleotides: TGTGCCAGCAGCTCCTACAGGGGGCACACCGGGGAGCTGTTTTTT. Translation: CASSSYRGHTGELFF.

This clonotype was counted a few times. This sequence joins TRBV7-2 and TRBJ2-7, with D unresolved. The CDR3 contains 13 residues. Trimming took 0 bases from V and 3 from J, leaving 6 bases between them. Germline V gene sequence: CDR1 SGHTA, CDR2 FQGNSA. The CDR3 protein is CASSLAVLYEQYF. In nucleotides, the CDR3 is TGTGCCAGCAGCTTAGCGGTCCTCTACGAGCAGTACTTC.

In its sample, this clonotype was seen many times. V gene TRBV7-2 combines with J gene TRBJ1-1; D gene unclear. This CDR3 is 13 amino acids long. The germline V gene has CDR1 SGHTA and CDR2 FQGNSA. The ends were cut back, 6 bases at V and 1 base at J, with 9 bases in the middle. Here the CDR3 reads CASSLFPNTEAFF. The CDR3 DNA reads TGTGCCAGCAGTCTTTTCCCGAACACTGAAGCTTTCTTT. Using reference TRBV7-2 and TRBJ1-1 for the parts outside the CDR3, the full variable domain is GAGVSQSPSNKVTEKGKDVELRCDPISGHTALYWYRQSLGQGLEFLIYFQGNSAPDKSGLPSDRFSAERTGGSVSTLTIQRTQQEDSAVYLCASSLFPNTEAFFGQGTRLTVV.

CDR3 sequence: CASSLAGFSGANVLTF. In nucleotides, the CDR3 is TGTGCCAGCAGTTTAGCAGGGTTCTCTGGGGCCAACGTCCTGACTTTC. V is TRBV28 and J is TRBJ2-6; perhaps TRBD1 as D (5 bases). Germline CDR1 reads MDHEN; CDR2 reads SYDVKM. The CDR3 loop spans 16 amino acids. The V end lost 2 bases, the J end lost 0 bases, and 8 bases lay between the germline ends.

Only a few counts were recorded for this clonotype. This chain joins TRBV2 and TRBJ2-1, with a tentative D call TRBD2 (5 bases). Germline lookup yields CDR1 SNHLY and CDR2 FYNNEI. V dropped 7 bases and J dropped 9 bases, with 16 bases sitting between them. CDR3 length: 13 residues. This chain's CDR3 is CASTRAPRGEQFF. For the CDR3, the DNA is TGTGCCAGCACCAGAGCACCCCGGGGTGAGCAGTTCTTC.

The chain carries TRBV7-2 and TRBJ1-4; D gene unclear. Per the germline V gene, CDR1 is SGHTA and CDR2 is FQGNSA. The CDR3 length is 16 residues. V lost 5 bases, J lost 6 bases, and 19 bases lay in between. The CDR3 sequence is CASSPGPPIGDEKLFF. CDR3 bases: TGTGCCAGCAGCCCCGGCCCCCCAATTGGGGATGAAAAACTGTTTTTT.

The genes are TRBV10-3 and TRBJ1-1; TRBD1 might be the D (5 bases). The germline gives CDR1 ENHRY, CDR2 SYGVKD. The CDR3 consists of 15 residues. V dropped 0 bases and J dropped 2 bases, with 10 bases sitting between them. The CDR3, as DNA: TGTGCCATCAGTGAGTCGGGGGGTTTTAACACTGAAGCTTTCTTT. This encodes CAISESGGFNTEAFF.